A single sample gave rise to the 12 T cell receptor beta chains below, sequenced in a study of vaccination effects on CD4 cells after COVID-19. Using immunoSEQ multiplex PCR, the repertoire was profiled, and TCRdb retains in-frame clones only, with some absent. This table holds roughly 70,000 clones, 76% found once. Their target antigens are unknown. Antigen-specific CD4+ T cell clonotypes were called by their expansion after viral peptide-pool culture in ViraFEST. Cells that had been cultured for 10 days were the source of isolated CD4+ T cells. Each person got two doses of an mRNA SARS-CoV-2 vaccine, BNT162b2 or mRNA-1273. Sequencing used CD4+ T cells from PBMCs cultured with HCoV-OC43 spike peptides, obtained after COVID-19 vaccination. Subset in this sample: HCoV-OC43 spike overlapping peptide pool stimulation. Receptors were obtained from a human donor who received a COVID-19 vaccine.

The table lists this clone with a few counts. The CDR3 nucleotides are TGTGCCAGCTCACCACCGGGGTCCCAAGGTCAGCCCCAGCATTTT. Encoded protein: CASSPPGSQGQPQHF. This sequence joins TRBV18 and TRBJ1-5, with D hard to call. With 0 bases removed from V and 6 bases from J, the gap between germline ends came to 12 bases. CDR3 length: 15 residues. The V gene's germline CDR1 is KGHSH and CDR2 LQKENI.

This clone was recorded a few times. The V call is TRBV9, the J call TRBJ2-1; D gene uncertain. Per germline, CDR1 SGDLS and CDR2 YYNGEE. The germline V and J ends were trimmed by 0 bases and 9 bases, with 13 bases remaining between them. This CDR3 is built from 14 residues. The CDR3 nucleotides read TGTGCCAGCAGCGTAGCTGATAGATTCGGTGAGCAGTTCTTC. This encodes CASSVADRFGEQFF.

This chain links TRBV5-5 with TRBJ2-7; D is undetermined. This CDR3 is built from 13 residues. V was shortened by 2 bases and J by 1 base, with 7 bases between the two germline ends. Germline V gives CDR1 SGHKS, CDR2 YYEKEE (reference sequence). The CDR3 nucleotides are TGTGCCAGCAGCTTCGGAGAGTCCTACGAGCAGTACGTC. Residues: CASSFGESYEQYV.

The chain couples TRBV7-2 to TRBJ2-2; D gene unclear. The CDR3 sequence is 14 residues long. Trimming took 1 base from V and 3 from J, leaving 6 bases between them. Germline CDR1 SGHTA, CDR2 FQGNSA. In nucleotides, the CDR3 is TGTGCCAGCAGCTTAGTCACAGACACCGGGGAGCTGTTTTTT. Its translation: CASSLVTDTGELFF.

CDR3 residues: CASSATGQGNTEAFF. The DNA of the CDR3 is TGTGCCAGCAGTGCAACAGGACAGGGAAACACTGAAGCTTTCTTT. The chain uses TRBV6-4 and TRBJ1-1; TRBD1 aligns across 8 bases. Germline V gene data show CDR1 as MRHNA and CDR2 as SNTAGT. Unmatched junction bases numbered 6, after V lost 4 bases and J lost 2 bases. There are 15 residues in the CDR3.

This clone was detected only once. This sequence joins TRBV30 and TRBJ1-2, with unresolved D. Germline V gives CDR1 GTSNPN, CDR2 SVGIG (reference sequence). The CDR3 totals 13 residues. Trimming shortened V by 0 bases and J by 4 bases, and 9 bases separated the two germline ends. The CDR3 DNA reads as TGTGCCTGGAGTGTTCCGGGATCCTATGGCTACACCTTC. Its translation: CAWSVPGSYGYTF.

This clone has more than one count but fewer than ten. The chain has TRBV19 and TRBJ2-3; 9 nucleotides agree with TRBD2. J gave up 8 bases and V 6 bases, and 9 bases lay outside the gene matches. In germline, CDR1 is LNHDA, CDR2 SQIVND (reference sequence). This CDR3 has 14 amino acids. The CDR3, as DNA: TGTGCCAGTAGGCCTAGCGGGGTGGCCGGTACGCAGTATTTT. It specifies CASRPSGVAGTQYF.

The chain couples TRBV9 to TRBJ2-6; D is ambiguous. Germline values: CDR1 SGDLS, CDR2 YYNGEE. The ends were cut back, 0 bases at V and 1 base at J, with 5 bases in the middle. The CDR3 spans 15 residues. The CDR3 reads CASSVVWSGANVLTF. Here the CDR3 DNA reads TGTGCCAGCAGCGTAGTATGGTCTGGGGCCAACGTCCTGACTTTC.

With regard to this clone: Germline is not matched at one junction end, which may reflect a read error. The rearrangement uses TRBV28 and TRBJ1-2, with D unclear. Looked up from germline, CDR1 is MDHEN and CDR2 is SYDVKM. There are 15 residues in the CDR3. The DNA of the CDR3 is TGTGCCAGCAGTTTGGCGGGAGGACCACTTTCCGGCTGCACCTTC. Amino acid sequence: CASSLAGGPLSGCTF.

The V and J genes are TRBV3-1 (or the pseudogene TRBV3-2) and TRBJ2-5, with D hard to call. Deletions cut 1 base from V and 5 bases from J, with 5 bases between. The CDR3 loop spans 12 amino acids. Germline-derived CDR1 and CDR2 are LGHDT and YNNKEL (reference sequence). The CDR3 bases are TGTGCCAGCAGCCAAGTCCGGGAGACCCAGTACTTC. Protein: CASSQVRETQYF.

J is TRBJ1-2 and V is TRBV6-5, with D uncertain. The germline V gene has CDR1 MNHEY and CDR2 SVGAGI. This CDR3 spans 11 amino acids. Between the trimmed V and J ends, which lost 8 bases and 4 bases, there was a span of 8 bases. The DNA of the CDR3 is TGTGCCAGCGGCCTCTCCTATGGCTACACCTTC. Its translation: CASGLSYGYTF.

V usage is TRBV5-4 and J usage is TRBJ2-2; D is perhaps TRBD1 (6 bases). V was pared by 5 bases and J by 4 bases, with 18 bases between. Germline CDR1 and CDR2: SGHNT and YYREEE (reference sequence). The CDR3 is 16 amino acids. CDR3 in DNA: TGTGCCAGCAGTCACGGCAATACAGGGCGCACCGGGGAGCTGTTTTTT. Protein: CASSHGNTGRTGELFF.